The source of this T cell receptor (beta chain) is a study of OX40 agonist ivuxolimab in advanced cancers. Study in general: Ivuxolimab, an antibody acting as an agonist of OX40 (CD134), was used to treat patients.

Repertoires were generated with immunoSEQ multiplex PCR, while TCRdb's copy carries only in-frame clones and drops some. The sample includes 73,000 or so clones, roughly 86% of them seen just once. The material sequenced was CD4+ or CD8+ T cells sorted from blood, taken in a trial of the OX40 agonist ivuxolimab. The receptor was isolated from an adult with an advanced solid tumor such as melanoma, head and neck, liver or kidney cancer.

In DNA, the CDR3 is TGTGCCAGTAGTAACGGGGCAGGGGACTATGGCTACACCTTC. Translated: CASSNGAGDYGYTF. The rearrangement links TRBV19 to TRBJ1-2; D is perhaps TRBD1 (6 bases). The CDR3 extends over 14 amino acids. Trimming stripped 4 bases from V and 3 bases from J, with 12 bases between. Germline CDR1 is LNHDA and CDR2 is SQIVND (reference sequence).